This T cell receptor beta chain was recorded in a study of blood T cell repertoires in COVID-19 (TCRdb year 2020). As for the study more broadly: Samples covering the acute and convalescent phases of COVID-19 were provided by collaborators in the United States, Italy and Spain. The material from the prospective study consisted of cDNA or gDNA derived from T cells, B-cell-depleted T cells, or PBMCs. The dataset comprised deeply sampled blood TCRbeta repertoires from subjects exposed to, actively infected with, or recovered from COVID-19. The repertoires were released in a freely available public database intended as a resource for research on the immune response to SARS-CoV-2. The samples were drawn from the first 160 participants of the ongoing ImmuneRACE study and from 1,254 subjects provided by 6 global collaborators. Nearly every sample came with metadata listing a de-identified subject ID, COVID-19 status, age in years and sex. Where available, HLA class I and class II types were taken from metadata supplied by the sample provider and were not determined by assay-based typing. The paper's findings and limits, for the study overall: The quantity of clinical and demographic metadata differed by source and by participant and was supplied without curation.

Of note for this clone: The clone's antigen remains unknown. There are no base qualities to consult, and no much larger clone falls within one base.

Spanning cysteine to phenylalanine, the CDR3 consists of 14 amino acids. The read is trimmed to its CDR3 DNA, 42 bases read in frame from base 1. CDR1 SGHNT and CDR2 YENEEA are derived from the germline V gene. Relative to germline, V is 2 bases shorter and J is 7 bases shorter, with 14 bases between their ends. Whole blood was collected in K2EDTA tubes by collaborating institutions according to the institutions' own protocols. For TCRbeta analysis, collaborators shipped samples in one of three forms: frozen whole blood, isolated PBMCs, or DNA extracted from either of those sample types. TCRbeta CDR3 regions were amplified from genomic DNA by means of the immunoSEQ Assay, a bias-controlled multiplex PCR. Turning to the authors' computational methods: The number of nucleated cells in each sample was estimated from the amplification of reference gene primers within the assay. Sequence reads were collapsed and filtered to measure the absolute abundance of every unique TCRbeta CDR3 rearrangement. For each sample, productive Simpson clonality was calculated by taking the square root of Simpson's diversity index across productive rearrangements. TCRdb took this table from immuneACCESS and kept in-frame rearrangements with V and J called. Such tables lack part of the clones; where checked against another copy, unresolved V genes explain under half of the gap, and the rest is unexplained. From that table come the V and J calls and clone size; the DNA was used to work out D and trimming. The sample table contains some 130,000 clones; only one count was recorded for about 89% of them. The ten largest clones add up to less than 3% of the sample.

The V and J segments used are TRBV11-3 and TRBJ1-1; TRBD1 is a weak D gene call, 5 bases matching. The sequenced sample consisted of peripheral blood. The TCR originated in a man between 60 and 75 years old with active or convalescent COVID-19. This receptor carries the CDR3 CASSLSGLSSEAFF. The DNA reads TGTGCCAGCAGCTTATCGGGACTATCTAGTGAAGCTTTCTTT.